Listed here are 19 T cell receptor beta chains from one sample, sequenced in a study of spatial heterogeneity in lung cancer. Study observations and caveats: One measure, the expanded intratumoral alpha and beta TCR count, tracked tumor mutation counts.

Time point: sample taken at primary tumor resection. A single record per CDR3 protein comes from TCRdb applying MiXCR to the 5' RACE reads. Of fewer than 3,500 distinct CDR3 sequences in the sample, roughly 17% were seen once. Their antigens remain unidentified. The sequencing here drew on lung tumor tissue, taken at surgery. The receptors here all came from a male donor with early-stage non-small cell lung cancer.

This clonotype has a handful of counts. The library was prepared for alpha chains; this beta chain is a stray read, so its frequency means little. The rearrangement joins TRBV7-9 to TRBJ1-1, with 9 bases that match TRBD1. V shed 1 base and J 2 bases; nucleotides not matched to a gene: 5. There are 16 residues in the CDR3. Germline V gene data show CDR1 as SEHNR and CDR2 as FQNEAQ (reference sequence). DNA for the CDR3: TGTGCCAGCAGCTTAGGAGGGACAGGGCCCAACACTGAAGCTTTCTTT. Translated, it gives CASSLGGTGPNTEAFF. The variable domain in full, with the rest retrieved from reference TRBV7-9 and TRBJ1-1, is DTGVSQNPRHKITKRGQNVTFRCDPISEHNRLYWYRQTLGQGPEFLTYFQNEAQLEKSRLLSDRFSAERPKGSFSTLEIQRTEQGDSAMYLCASSLGGTGPNTEAFFGQGTRLTVV.

This clonotype is medium-sized within its sample. In a library made to pick up alpha chains, this beta chain is a stray read with a size that means little. J is TRBJ2-1 and V is TRBV5-6; 7 nucleotides agree with TRBD2. Trimming took 4 bases from V and 1 from J; bases not matched to a gene: 8. The CDR3 sequence is 16 residues long. Germline CDR1 is SGHDT and CDR2 is YYEEEE. Here the CDR3 DNA reads TGTGCCAGCAGCCCCCCCGGGGGGTATTCCTACAATGAGCAGTTCTTC. The encoded protein is CASSPPGGYSYNEQFF.

Comments on this clonotype: The size of this beta chain means little, since it is a stray read in a library made for alpha chains. The rearrangement joins TRBV12-3 or TRBV12-4 to TRBJ1-1, with D possibly being TRBD1 (5 bases). The CDR3 loop spans 13 amino acids. Between the trimmed V and J ends, which lost 6 bases and 4 bases, there was a span of 12 bases. As DNA, the CDR3 is TGTGCCAGCAGACTGGGGGAGGGCACTGAAGCTTTCTTT. Its protein is CASRLGEGTEAFF.

On this clonotype: Found in a library prepared for alpha chains, this beta chain is an off-target read, and its abundance has little meaning. V is TRBV4-2 and J is TRBJ1-1; the match to TRBD1 covers 8 bases. V dropped 0 bases and J dropped 5; count of bases not matched to a gene: 11. CDR3 size: 17 residues. The germline V gene has CDR1 LGHNA and CDR2 YNFKEQ. The CDR3 nucleotides read TGTGCCAGCAGCCAAGATCATAGGCAGGGGGCTGTGACTGAAGCTTTCTTT. Translated: CASSQDHRQGAVTEAFF.

This clonotype is labeled medium-sized. Since it is a stray read in a library aimed at alpha chains, this beta chain has a size that is not meaningful. The gene calls are TRBV20-1 and TRBJ1-4; 7 bases map to TRBD1. Per the germline V gene, CDR1 is DFQATT and CDR2 is SNEGSKA (reference sequence). V was pared by 3 bases and J by 7 bases, with 14 bases of the junction left unmatched. CDR3 length equals 16 residues. The CDR3: CSASAPGTAGSEKLFF. CDR3 DNA sequence: TGCAGTGCTAGCGCCCCCGGGACAGCCGGCAGTGAAAAACTGTTTTTT.

Within the sample, this clonotype is medium-sized. Since the library was made to target alpha chains, this beta chain is a stray read and its abundance is not meaningful. The genes are TRBV7-2 and TRBJ2-2; D possibly corresponds to TRBD2 (6 bases). The V and J ends lost 2 bases and 5 bases respectively, with 18 bases between them. This CDR3 is 17 amino acids long. Germline V gene data show CDR1 as SGHTA and CDR2 as FQGNSA. The CDR3 region has the DNA TGTGCCAGCAGCTTAAGGCCTGGGACTGATACGACCGGGGAGCTGTTTTTT. It yields the protein CASSLRPGTDTTGELFF.

This clonotype occurred many times. For a library built for alpha chains, this beta chain is a stray read; little rests on its size. This rearrangement joins TRBV7-6 to TRBJ2-7, with D perhaps being TRBD1 or TRBD2 (5 bases each). Germline loops: CDR1 SGHVS, CDR2 FNYEAQ. V lost 0 bases to trimming and J lost 3 bases, with 9 bases between them. This CDR3 region has 14 residues. CDR3: CASSLARGGYEQYF. The DNA of the CDR3 is TGTGCCAGCAGCTTAGCCCGGGGCGGCTACGAGCAGTACTTC.

On this clonotype: Found in a library prepared for alpha chains, this beta chain is an off-target read, and its abundance has little meaning. The chain has TRBV7-9 and TRBJ2-1, with D uncertain. CDR1 and CDR2 (germline): SEHNR, FQNEAQ (reference sequence). V lost 0 bases, J lost 0 bases, and 6 bases lay in between. There are 15 residues in the CDR3. CDR3 in amino acids: CASSLAISSYNEQFF. CDR3 bases: TGTGCCAGCAGCTTAGCGATAAGCTCCTACAATGAGCAGTTCTTC.

By proportion, this clonotype is medium-sized. This beta chain lies outside the target of a library built for alpha chains; its clone size means little. The CDR3 region has the DNA TGCAGTGCAATAGACAGAGCCTACGAGCAGTACTTC. Translating it yields CSAIDRAYEQYF. The chain uses TRBV20-1 and TRBJ2-7, with D tentatively TRBD1 (5 bases). Germline values: CDR1 DFQATT, CDR2 SNEGSKA (reference sequence). Trimming cost V 6 bases and J 2 bases, with 11 bases left between them. The CDR3 extends over 12 amino acids.

By frequency in the sample, this clonotype is medium-sized (0.01 to 0.1%). This beta chain came through as a stray read in a library set up for alpha chains, and its size says little. The rearrangement links TRBV4-3 to TRBJ1-2, with no clear D. Germline V lookup: CDR1 LGHNA, CDR2 YSLEER. The CDR3 runs 16 residues. V shed 2 bases and J shed 3 bases, with 16 bases lying between them. This chain's CDR3 is CASSQRRARRDYGYTF. The CDR3 DNA reads TGCGCCAGCAGCCAACGGAGGGCAAGGCGGGACTATGGCTACACCTTC.

On this clonotype itself: The library was designed around alpha chains, so this beta chain is a stray read whose abundance carries little weight. J is TRBJ2-5 and V is TRBV7-2, with D hard to call. CDR3 length equals 13 residues. Germline V gene sequence: CDR1 SGHTA, CDR2 FQGNSA. V lost 5 bases, J lost 8 bases, and 15 bases lay in between. The chain's CDR3 is CASSPVDPSTQYF. DNA of the CDR3: TGTGCCAGCAGCCCGGTGGACCCGAGCACCCAGTACTTC.

On this clonotype: Because the library targeted alpha chains, this beta chain is an off-target read whose size means little. The chain couples TRBV7-6 to TRBJ2-3, with 9 bases fitting TRBD2. V lost 0 bases to trimming and J lost 4 bases; unmatched junction nucleotides: 8. The CDR3 covers 17 residues. Germline V gene lookup returns CDR1 SGHVS and CDR2 FNYEAQ. CDR3 DNA: TGTGCCAGCAGCTTAGCTTATAGCGGGGGTGCCCCAGATACGCAGTATTTT. Protein product: CASSLAYSGGAPDTQYF.

For this clonotype: The library was prepared for alpha chains; this beta chain is a stray read, so its frequency means little. The genes are TRBV6-5 and TRBJ2-6; perhaps TRBD1 as D (6 bases). CDR1 is MNHEY, CDR2 SVGAGI, per germline. The CDR3 contains 16 residues. The V gene lost 2 bases and the J gene lost 4 bases, with 12 bases spanning the gap. The DNA of the CDR3 is TGTGCCAGCAGTTACGGACAGACGTACGGGGCCAACGTCCTGACTTTC. Translation: CASSYGQTYGANVLTF.

This clonotype qualifies as medium-sized (0.01 to 0.1%). Being off target in a library aimed at alpha chains, this beta chain has a size of little meaning. V is TRBV25-1 and J is TRBJ2-3, with 7 bases that match TRBD1. The CDR3 covers 13 residues. Trimming removed 4 bases from V and 5 bases from J; junction bases left unmatched: 3. Germline-derived CDR1 and CDR2 are MGHDK and SYGVNS. CDR3 sequence reads: CASSGDRVDTQYF. The CDR3 DNA reads as TGTGCCAGCAGTGGAGACAGGGTAGATACGCAGTATTTT.

As concerns this clonotype: Since it is a stray read in a library aimed at alpha chains, this beta chain has a size that is not meaningful. CDR3 coding DNA: TGCAGCGTTGAATCCGACAGGCTGGACGAGCAGTACTTC. Translating gives CSVESDRLDEQYF. V and J are TRBV29-1 and TRBJ2-7; a possible D gene is TRBD1 (6 bases). CDR1 and CDR2 from the germline V gene are SQVTM and ANQGSEA. Trimming took off 2 bases at V and 5 bases at J, with 13 bases between the two ends. The CDR3 contains 13 residues.

This clonotype was observed many times. This beta chain came through as a stray read in a library set up for alpha chains, and its size says little. The chain recombines TRBV7-6 with TRBJ2-3; 14 bases map to TRBD2. Germline CDR1 is SGHVS and CDR2 is FNYEAQ. CDR3 length: 15 amino acids. The V segment lost 5 bases and the J segment 4 bases; nucleotides outside the gene matches: 2. Written as DNA, the CDR3 is TGTGCCAGCAGCCTGACTAGCGGGGGGGCAGATACGCAGTATTTT. Encoded protein: CASSLTSGGADTQYF. The full variable domain, completed using reference TRBV7-6 and TRBJ2-3, is GAGVSQSPRYKVTKRGQDVALRCDPISGHVSLYWYRQALGQGPEFLTYFNYEAQQDKSGLPNDRFSAERPEGSISTLTIQRTEQRDSAMYRCASSLTSGGADTQYFGPGTRLTVL.

This clonotype was seen at least ten times. A library prepared for alpha chains yielded this beta chain as an off-target read; its size is of little meaning. This CDR3 reads CASSSTTVYEQYF. CDR3 nucleotide sequence: TGTGCCAGCAGCTCTACGACCGTCTACGAGCAGTACTTC. The chain recombines TRBV5-6 with TRBJ2-7; D uncertain. The CDR3 spans 13 residues. CDR1 is SGHDT and CDR2 is YYEEEE in the germline V gene. The V end was cut by 3 bases, the J end by 3 bases, with 10 bases between.

In the case of this clonotype: This beta chain is a stray read from a library made for alpha chains; its abundance is not meaningful. V and J are TRBV29-1 and TRBJ1-1, with D maybe TRBD1 (6 bases). V shed 7 bases and J shed 0 bases, with 12 bases lying between them. Per germline, CDR1 SQVTM and CDR2 ANQGSEA. The CDR3 is 13 amino acids. This CDR3 is CSGYRDMNTEAFF. CDR3 coding DNA: TGCAGCGGATACAGGGACATGAACACTGAAGCTTTCTTT.

By share, this clonotype counts as medium-sized (0.01 to 0.1%). With the library built for alpha chains, this beta chain is off target and its frequency is not meaningful. The rearrangement links TRBV4-1 to TRBJ1-1; D unresolved. Looked up from germline, CDR1 is MGHRA and CDR2 is YSYEKL. V gave up 0 bases and J gave up 7 bases, with 12 bases separating them. This CDR3 is 14 amino acids long. CDR3 sequence: CASSQDIDRREAFF. The CDR3 bases are TGCGCCAGCAGCCAAGATATTGACCGTCGTGAAGCTTTCTTT.